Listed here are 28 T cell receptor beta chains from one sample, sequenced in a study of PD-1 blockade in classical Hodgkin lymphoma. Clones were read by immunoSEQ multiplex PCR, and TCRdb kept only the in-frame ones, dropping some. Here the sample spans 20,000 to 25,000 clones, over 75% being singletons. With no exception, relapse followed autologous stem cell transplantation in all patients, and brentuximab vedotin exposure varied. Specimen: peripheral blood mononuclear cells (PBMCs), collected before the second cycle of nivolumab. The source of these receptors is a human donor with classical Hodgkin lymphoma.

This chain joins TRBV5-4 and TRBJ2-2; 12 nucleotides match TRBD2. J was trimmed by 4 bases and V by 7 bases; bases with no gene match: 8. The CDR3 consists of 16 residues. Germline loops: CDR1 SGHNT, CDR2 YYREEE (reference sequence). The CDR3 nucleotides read TGTGCCAGCGCGGCTAGCGGGGGGGCCGTCACCGGGGAGCTGTTTTTT. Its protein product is CASAASGGAVTGELFF.

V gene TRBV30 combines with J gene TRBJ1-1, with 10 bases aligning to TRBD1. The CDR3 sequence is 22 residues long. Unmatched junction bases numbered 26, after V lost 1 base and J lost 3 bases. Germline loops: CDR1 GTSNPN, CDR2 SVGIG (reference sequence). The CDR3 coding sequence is TGTGCCTGGAGTGCCAACCGGGACAGGGGATCTTGGGCCCCTAGGAGGGACACTGAAGCTTTCTTT. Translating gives CAWSANRDRGSWAPRRDTEAFF.

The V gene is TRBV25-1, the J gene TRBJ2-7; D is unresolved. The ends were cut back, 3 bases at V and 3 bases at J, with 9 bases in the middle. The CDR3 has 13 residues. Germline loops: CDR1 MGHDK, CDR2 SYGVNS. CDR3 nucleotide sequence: TGTGCCAGCAGTGACAGGCCCCTCTACGAGCAGTACTTC. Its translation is CASSDRPLYEQYF.

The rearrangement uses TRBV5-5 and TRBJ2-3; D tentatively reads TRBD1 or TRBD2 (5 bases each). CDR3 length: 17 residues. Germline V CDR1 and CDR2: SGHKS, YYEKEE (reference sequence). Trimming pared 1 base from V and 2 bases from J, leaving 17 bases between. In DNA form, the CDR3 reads TGTGCCAGCAGCTTGCCGGGGACCCCCTCCCTCACAGATACGCAGTATTTT. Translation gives CASSLPGTPSLTDTQYF.

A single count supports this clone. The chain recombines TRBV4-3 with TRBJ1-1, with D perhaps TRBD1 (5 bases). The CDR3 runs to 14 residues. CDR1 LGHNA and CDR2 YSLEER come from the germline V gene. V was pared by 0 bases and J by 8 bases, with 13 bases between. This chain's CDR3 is CASSQENSGGEAFF. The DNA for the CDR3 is TGCGCCAGCAGCCAAGAGAACAGCGGGGGAGAAGCTTTCTTT.

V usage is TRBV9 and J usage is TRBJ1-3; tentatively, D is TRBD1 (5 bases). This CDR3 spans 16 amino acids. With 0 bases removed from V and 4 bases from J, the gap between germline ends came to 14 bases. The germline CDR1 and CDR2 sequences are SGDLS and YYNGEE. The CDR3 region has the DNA TGTGCCAGCAGCGTAGGGGCGCCAGGGCCCGGAAACACCATATATTTT. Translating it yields CASSVGAPGPGNTIYF. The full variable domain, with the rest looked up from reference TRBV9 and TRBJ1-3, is DSGVTQTPKHLITATGQRVTLRCSPRSGDLSVYWYQQSLDQGLQFLIQYYNGEERAKGNILERFSAQQFPDLHSELNLSSLELGDSALYFCASSVGAPGPGNTIYFGEGSWLTVV.

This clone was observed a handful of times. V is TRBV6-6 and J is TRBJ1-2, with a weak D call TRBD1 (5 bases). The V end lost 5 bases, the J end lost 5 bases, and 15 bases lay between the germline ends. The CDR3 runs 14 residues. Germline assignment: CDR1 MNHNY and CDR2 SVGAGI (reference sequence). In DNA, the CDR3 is TGTGCCAGCAGTAAAGGGGAAAACCTTTATGGCTACACCTTC. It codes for CASSKGENLYGYTF.

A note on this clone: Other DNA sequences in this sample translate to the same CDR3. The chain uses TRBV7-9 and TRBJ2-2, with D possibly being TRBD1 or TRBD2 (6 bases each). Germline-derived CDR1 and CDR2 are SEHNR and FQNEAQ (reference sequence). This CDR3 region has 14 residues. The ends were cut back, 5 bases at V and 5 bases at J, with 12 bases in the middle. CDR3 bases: TGTGCCAGCAGCCCCCAGGGGAGGACCGGGGAGCTGTTTTTT. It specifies CASSPQGRTGELFF.

The CDR3: CASSRSGTSGRSQFF. The CDR3 DNA follows: TGTGCCAGCAGCCGCTCCGGGACTAGCGGGAGGTCGCAGTTCTTC. The chain links TRBV7-6 to TRBJ2-1; 15 nucleotides align to TRBD2. The J segment lost 12 bases and the V segment lost 5 bases, leaving 8 bases of the junction unmatched. Germline loops: CDR1 SGHVS, CDR2 FNYEAQ. CDR3 size: 15 residues.

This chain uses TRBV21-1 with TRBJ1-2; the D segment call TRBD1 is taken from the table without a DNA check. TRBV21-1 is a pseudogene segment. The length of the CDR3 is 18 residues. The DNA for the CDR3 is TGTGCCAGCAGCTTACGAACACCTCGCCGACAGCGCAACTATGGCTACACCTTC. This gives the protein CASSLRTPRRQRNYGYTF.

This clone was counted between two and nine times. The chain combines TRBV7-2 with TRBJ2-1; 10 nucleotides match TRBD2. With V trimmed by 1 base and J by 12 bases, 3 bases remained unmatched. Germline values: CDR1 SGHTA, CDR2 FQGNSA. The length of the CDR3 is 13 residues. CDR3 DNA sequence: TGTGCCAGCAGCTTAGAACTAGCGGGGTCGCAGTTCTTC. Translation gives CASSLELAGSQFF.

CDR3 in amino acids: CASSYPTGLNYGYTF. CDR3 coding DNA: TGTGCCAGCAGTTACCCGACAGGGCTAAACTATGGCTACACCTTC. The chain is built from TRBV6-5 and TRBJ1-2, with 7 bases aligning to TRBD1. The trim removed 2 bases at V and 2 bases at J, leaving 5 bases unmatched. CDR1 and CDR2 from the germline V gene are MNHEY and SVGAGI. The CDR3 loop spans 15 amino acids.

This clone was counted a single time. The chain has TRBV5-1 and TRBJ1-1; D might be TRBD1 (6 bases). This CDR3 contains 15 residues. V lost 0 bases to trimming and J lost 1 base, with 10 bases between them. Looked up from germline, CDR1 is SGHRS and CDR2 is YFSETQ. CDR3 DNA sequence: TGCGCCAGCAGCTTGGGAGGGGGGAGGAACACTGAAGCTTTCTTT. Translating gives CASSLGGGRNTEAFF.

The CDR3 here is CASSFLGRDTQYF. In DNA form, the CDR3 reads TGTGCCAGCAGCTTTCTCGGGAGAGATACGCAGTATTTT. The chain uses TRBV7-2 and TRBJ2-3; possible D gene TRBD2, 6 bases. Trimming took off 3 bases at V and 5 bases at J, with 9 bases between the two ends. Germline CDR1 and CDR2: SGHTA and FQGNSA. The length of the CDR3 is 13 residues.

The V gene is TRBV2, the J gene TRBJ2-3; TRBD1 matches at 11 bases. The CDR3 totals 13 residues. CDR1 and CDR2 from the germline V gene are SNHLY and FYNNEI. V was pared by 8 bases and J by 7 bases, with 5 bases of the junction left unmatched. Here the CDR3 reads CASGGTGGNTQYF. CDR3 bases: TGTGCCAGCGGAGGGACAGGGGGAAATACGCAGTATTTT.

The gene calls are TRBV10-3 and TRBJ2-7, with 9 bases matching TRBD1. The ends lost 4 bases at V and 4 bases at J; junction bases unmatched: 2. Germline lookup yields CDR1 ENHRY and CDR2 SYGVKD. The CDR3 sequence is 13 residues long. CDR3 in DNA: TGTGCCATCAGTGGTGGACAGGGGTACGAGCAGTACTTC. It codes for CAISGGQGYEQYF.

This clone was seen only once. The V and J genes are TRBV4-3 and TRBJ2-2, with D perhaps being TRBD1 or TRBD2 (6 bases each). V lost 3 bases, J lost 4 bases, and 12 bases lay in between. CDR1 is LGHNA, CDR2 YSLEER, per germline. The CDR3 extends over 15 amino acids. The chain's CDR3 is CASSHDGGGTGELFF. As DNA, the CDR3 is TGCGCCAGCAGCCACGACGGAGGGGGCACCGGGGAGCTGTTTTTT.

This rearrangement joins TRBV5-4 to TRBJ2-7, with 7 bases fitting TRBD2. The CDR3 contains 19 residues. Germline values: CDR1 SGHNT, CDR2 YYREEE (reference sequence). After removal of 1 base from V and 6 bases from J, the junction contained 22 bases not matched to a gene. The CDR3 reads CASSLSGWGGLRITVEQYV. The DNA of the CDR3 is TGTGCCAGCAGCTTGTCAGGCTGGGGGGGACTAAGGATTACGGTCGAGCAGTACGTC.

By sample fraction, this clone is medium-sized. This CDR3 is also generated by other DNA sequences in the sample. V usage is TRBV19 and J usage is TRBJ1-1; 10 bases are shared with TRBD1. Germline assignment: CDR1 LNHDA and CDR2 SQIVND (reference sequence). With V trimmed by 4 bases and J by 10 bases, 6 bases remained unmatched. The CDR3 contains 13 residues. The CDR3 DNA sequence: TGTGCCAGTAGTACGACAGGGGGCATCGGAGCTTTCTTT. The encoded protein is CASSTTGGIGAFF.

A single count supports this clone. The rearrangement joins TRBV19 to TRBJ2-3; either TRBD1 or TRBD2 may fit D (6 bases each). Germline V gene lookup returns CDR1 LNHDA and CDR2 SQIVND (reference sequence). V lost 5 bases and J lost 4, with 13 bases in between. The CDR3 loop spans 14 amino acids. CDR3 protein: CASSLGGRSDTQYF. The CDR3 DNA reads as TGTGCCAGTAGTTTGGGGGGCCGGTCAGATACGCAGTATTTT.

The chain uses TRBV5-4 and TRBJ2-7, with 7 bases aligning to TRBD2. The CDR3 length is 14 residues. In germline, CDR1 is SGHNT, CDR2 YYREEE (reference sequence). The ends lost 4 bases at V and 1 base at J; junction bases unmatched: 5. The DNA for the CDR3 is TGTGCCAGCAGCCAGTCTAGCGGTTCCTACGAGCAGTACTTC. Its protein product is CASSQSSGSYEQYF.

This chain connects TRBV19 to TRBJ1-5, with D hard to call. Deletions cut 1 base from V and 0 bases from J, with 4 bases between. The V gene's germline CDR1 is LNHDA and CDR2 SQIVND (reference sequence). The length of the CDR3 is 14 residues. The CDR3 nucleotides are TGTGCCAGTAGTATAGTTGATAGCAATCAGCCCCAGCATTTT. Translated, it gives CASSIVDSNQPQHF.

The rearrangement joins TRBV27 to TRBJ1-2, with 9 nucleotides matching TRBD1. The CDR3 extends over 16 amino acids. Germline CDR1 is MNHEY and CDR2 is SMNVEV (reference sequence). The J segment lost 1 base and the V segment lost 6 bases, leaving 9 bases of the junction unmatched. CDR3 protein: CASRSGTGTINYGYTF. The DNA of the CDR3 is TGTGCCAGCAGAAGCGGGACAGGGACAATTAACTATGGCTACACCTTC.

The CDR3 nucleotides read TGCAGCTCCGATGGGGGGGGGCGATCCCAAGAGACCCAGTACTTC. Protein sequence: CSSDGGGRSQETQYF. V gene TRBV29-1 combines with J gene TRBJ2-5, with D possibly TRBD2 on 7 matching bases. This CDR3 has 15 residues. V was clipped by 8 bases and J by 1 base, with 20 bases between them. CDR1 is SQVTM, CDR2 ANQGSEA, per germline.

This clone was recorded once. Here the CDR3 reads CASRTRRRGNQPQHF. In DNA, the CDR3 is TGTGCCAGCCGAACGCGACGTAGAGGCAATCAGCCCCAGCATTTT. The V gene is TRBV28, the J gene TRBJ1-5; D uncertain. Trimming took 8 bases from V and 2 from J, leaving 16 bases between them. The CDR3 covers 15 residues. CDR1 MDHEN and CDR2 SYDVKM come from the germline V gene. The full variable domain, in which reference TRBV28 and TRBJ1-5 provide the parts outside the CDR3, is DVKVTQSSRYLVKRTGEKVFLECVQDMDHENMFWYRQDPGLGLRLIYFSYDVKMKEKGDIPEGYSVSREKKERFSLILESASTNQTSMYLCASRTRRRGNQPQHFGDGTRLSIL.

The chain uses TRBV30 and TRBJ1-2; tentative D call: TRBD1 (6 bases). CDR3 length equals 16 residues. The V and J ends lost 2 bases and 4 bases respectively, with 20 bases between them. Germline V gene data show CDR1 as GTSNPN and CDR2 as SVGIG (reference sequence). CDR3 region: CAWSRPGTLLTYGYTF. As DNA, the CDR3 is TGTGCCTGGAGTAGACCCGGGACACTGTTGACCTATGGCTACACCTTC.

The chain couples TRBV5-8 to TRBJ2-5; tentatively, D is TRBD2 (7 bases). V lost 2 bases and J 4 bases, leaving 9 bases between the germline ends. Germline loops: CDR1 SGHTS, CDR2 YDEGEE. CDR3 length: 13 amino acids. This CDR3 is CASSFGGLETQYF. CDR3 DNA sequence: TGTGCCAGCAGCTTCGGGGGGCTAGAGACCCAGTACTTC.

CDR3 coding DNA: TGCGCCAGCAGCCGCGCAAGGGAGCTGTTTTTT. Its protein product is CASSRARELFF. The chain carries TRBV4-1 and TRBJ2-2; D is uncertain. Germline CDR1 and CDR2: MGHRA and YSYEKL. V was shortened by 4 bases and J by 9 bases, with 6 bases between the two germline ends. The CDR3 consists of 11 residues.